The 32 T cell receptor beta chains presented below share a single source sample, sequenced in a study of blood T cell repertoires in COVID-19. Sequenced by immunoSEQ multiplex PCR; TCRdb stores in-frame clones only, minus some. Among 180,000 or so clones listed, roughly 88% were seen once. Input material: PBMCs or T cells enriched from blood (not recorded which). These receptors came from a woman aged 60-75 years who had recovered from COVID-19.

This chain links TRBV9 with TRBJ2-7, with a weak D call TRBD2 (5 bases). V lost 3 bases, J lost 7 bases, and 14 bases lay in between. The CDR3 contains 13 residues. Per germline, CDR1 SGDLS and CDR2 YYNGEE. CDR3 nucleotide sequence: TGTGCCAGCAGCGAGAGGGTGACGGGGGAGCAGTACTTC. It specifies CASSERVTGEQYF.

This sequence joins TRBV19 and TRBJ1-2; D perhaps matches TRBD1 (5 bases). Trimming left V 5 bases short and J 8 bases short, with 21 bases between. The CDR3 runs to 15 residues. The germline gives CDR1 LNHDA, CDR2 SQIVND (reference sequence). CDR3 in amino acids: CASSRDSPLLSGYTF. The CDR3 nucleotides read TGTGCCAGTAGTCGAGACAGCCCTCTTTTATCCGGCTACACCTTC. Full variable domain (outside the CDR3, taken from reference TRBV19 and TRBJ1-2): DGGITQSPKYLFRKEGQNVTLSCEQNLNHDAMYWYRQDPGQGLRLIYYSQIVNDFQKGDIAEGYSVSREKKESFPLTVTSAQKNPTAFYLCASSRDSPLLSGYTFGSGTRLTVV.

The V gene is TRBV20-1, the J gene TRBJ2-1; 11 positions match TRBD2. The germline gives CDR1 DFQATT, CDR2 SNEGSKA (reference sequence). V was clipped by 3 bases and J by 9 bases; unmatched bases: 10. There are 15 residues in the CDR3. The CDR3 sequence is CSASDSGRVVGEQFF. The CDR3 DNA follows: TGCAGTGCTAGTGATAGCGGGAGGGTGGTAGGTGAGCAGTTCTTC.

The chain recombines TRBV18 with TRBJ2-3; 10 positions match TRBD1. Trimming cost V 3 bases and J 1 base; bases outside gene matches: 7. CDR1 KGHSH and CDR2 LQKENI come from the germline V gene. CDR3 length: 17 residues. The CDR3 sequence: CASSPGTGVSGTDTQYF. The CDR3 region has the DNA TGTGCCAGCTCACCCGGGACAGGGGTATCAGGCACAGATACGCAGTATTTT.

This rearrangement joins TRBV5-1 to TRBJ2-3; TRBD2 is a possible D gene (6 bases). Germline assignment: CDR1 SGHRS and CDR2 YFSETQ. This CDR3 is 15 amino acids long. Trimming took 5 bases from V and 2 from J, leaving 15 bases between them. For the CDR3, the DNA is TGCGCCAGCAGGCCTAGCGAGAGGACCACAGATACGCAGTATTTT. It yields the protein CASRPSERTTDTQYF.

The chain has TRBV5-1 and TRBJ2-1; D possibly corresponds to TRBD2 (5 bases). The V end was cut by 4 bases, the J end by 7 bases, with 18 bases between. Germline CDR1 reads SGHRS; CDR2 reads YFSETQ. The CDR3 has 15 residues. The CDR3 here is CASSHGGGLPNEQFF. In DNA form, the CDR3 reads TGCGCCAGCAGCCATGGTGGAGGCCTACCGAATGAGCAGTTCTTC.

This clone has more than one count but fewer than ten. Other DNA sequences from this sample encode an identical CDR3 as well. CDR3 nucleotides: TGTGCCAGCAGTGAATACTACGAGCAGTACTTC. Translating gives CASSEYYEQYF. The chain uses TRBV2 and TRBJ2-7; D is uncertain. This CDR3 contains 11 residues. Trimming stripped 2 bases from V and 3 bases from J, with 2 bases between. Germline V CDR1 and CDR2: SNHLY, FYNNEI.

The CDR3 coding sequence is TGTGCCAGCAGTACCCTGGGTTGGCTAGGGGGCGAAAGCAATCAGCCCCAGCATTTT. Translation: CASSTLGWLGGESNQPQHF. The chain combines TRBV28 with TRBJ1-5; 7 nucleotides agree with TRBD1. The V and J ends lost 5 bases and 1 base, in that order; junction bases with no gene match: 17. Germline V gene data show CDR1 as MDHEN and CDR2 as SYDVKM. This CDR3 has 19 amino acids.

CDR3 amino acids: CASSQDAGGYTF. CDR3 DNA: TGCGCCAGCAGCCAAGATGCGGGTGGCTACACCTTC. The V call is TRBV4-1, the J call TRBJ1-2; no clear D gene. Trimming took off 0 bases at V and 7 bases at J, with 6 bases between the two ends. CDR1 is MGHRA, CDR2 YSYEKL, per germline. The CDR3 covers 12 residues.

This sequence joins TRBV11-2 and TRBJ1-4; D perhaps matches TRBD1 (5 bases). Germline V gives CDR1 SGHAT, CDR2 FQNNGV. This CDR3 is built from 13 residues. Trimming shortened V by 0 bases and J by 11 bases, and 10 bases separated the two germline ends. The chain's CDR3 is CASSLDRGNKLFF. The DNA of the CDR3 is TGTGCCAGCAGCTTAGATCGGGGGAACAAACTGTTTTTT.

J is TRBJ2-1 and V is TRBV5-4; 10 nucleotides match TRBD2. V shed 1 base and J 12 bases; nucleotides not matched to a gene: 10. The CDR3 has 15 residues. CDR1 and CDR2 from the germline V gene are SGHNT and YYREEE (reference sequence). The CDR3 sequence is CASSLLQRGGGGQFF. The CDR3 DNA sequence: TGTGCCAGCAGCTTGTTACAGCGGGGGGGCGGAGGGCAGTTCTTC.

Here the CDR3 reads CASSVTRLSYF. The CDR3 region has the DNA TGTGCCAGCAGCGTGACGCGGCTTTCGTACTTC. The V call is TRBV2, the J call TRBJ2-5; no reliable D call. Germline lookup yields CDR1 SNHLY and CDR2 FYNNEI. V lost 6 bases and J 13 bases, leaving 15 bases between the germline ends. This CDR3 has 11 amino acids.

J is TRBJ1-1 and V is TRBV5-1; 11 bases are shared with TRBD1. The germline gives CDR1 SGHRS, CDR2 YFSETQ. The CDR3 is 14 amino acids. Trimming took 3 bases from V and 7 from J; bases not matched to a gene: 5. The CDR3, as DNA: TGCGCCAGCAGCTACTCGGGACAGGGGGATGAAGCTTTCTTT. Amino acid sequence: CASSYSGQGDEAFF. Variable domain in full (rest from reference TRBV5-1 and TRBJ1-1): KAGVTQTPRYLIKTRGQQVTLSCSPISGHRSVSWYQQTPGQGLQFLFEYFSETQRNKGNFPGRFSGRQFSNSRSEMNVSTLELGDSALYLCASSYSGQGDEAFFGQGTRLTVV.

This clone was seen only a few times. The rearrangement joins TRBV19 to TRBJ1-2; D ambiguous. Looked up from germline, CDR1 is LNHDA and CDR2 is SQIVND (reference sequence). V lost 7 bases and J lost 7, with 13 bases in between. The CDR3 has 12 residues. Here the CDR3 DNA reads TGTGCCAGTAACGAGACCCCGGGTGGCTACACCTTC. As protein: CASNETPGGYTF. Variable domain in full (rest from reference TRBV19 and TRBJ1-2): DGGITQSPKYLFRKEGQNVTLSCEQNLNHDAMYWYRQDPGQGLRLIYYSQIVNDFQKGDIAEGYSVSREKKESFPLTVTSAQKNPTAFYLCASNETPGGYTFGSGTRLTVV.

The CDR3 spells CASSQWGDYEQYF. In DNA form, the CDR3 reads TGCGCCAGCAGCCAATGGGGCGACTACGAGCAGTACTTC. The chain carries TRBV5-1 and TRBJ2-7, with D perhaps TRBD1 (5 bases). V was clipped by 4 bases and J by 3 bases, with 11 bases between them. CDR1 is SGHRS and CDR2 is YFSETQ in the germline V gene. The CDR3 contains 13 residues.

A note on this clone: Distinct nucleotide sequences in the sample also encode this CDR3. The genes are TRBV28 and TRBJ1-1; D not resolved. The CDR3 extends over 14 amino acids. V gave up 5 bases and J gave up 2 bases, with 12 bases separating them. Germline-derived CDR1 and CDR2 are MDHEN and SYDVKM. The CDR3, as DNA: TGTGCCAGCAGTCCGTGGGCAGGAAACACTGAAGCTTTCTTT. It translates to CASSPWAGNTEAFF. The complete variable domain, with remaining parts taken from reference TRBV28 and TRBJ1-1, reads DVKVTQSSRYLVKRTGEKVFLECVQDMDHENMFWYRQDPGLGLRLIYFSYDVKMKEKGDIPEGYSVSREKKERFSLILESASTNQTSMYLCASSPWAGNTEAFFGQGTRLTVV.

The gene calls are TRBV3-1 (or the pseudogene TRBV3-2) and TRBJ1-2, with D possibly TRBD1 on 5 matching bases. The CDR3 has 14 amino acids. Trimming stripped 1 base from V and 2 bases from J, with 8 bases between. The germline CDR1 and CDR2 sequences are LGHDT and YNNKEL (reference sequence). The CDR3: CASSQVSGNYGYTF. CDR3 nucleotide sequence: TGTGCCAGCAGCCAAGTCTCAGGGAACTATGGCTACACCTTC.

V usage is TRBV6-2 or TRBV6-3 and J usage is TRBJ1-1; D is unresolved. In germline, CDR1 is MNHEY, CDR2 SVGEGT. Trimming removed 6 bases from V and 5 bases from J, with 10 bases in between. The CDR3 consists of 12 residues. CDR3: CASSWRRTEAFF. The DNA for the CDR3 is TGTGCCAGCAGCTGGCGGAGGACTGAAGCTTTCTTT.

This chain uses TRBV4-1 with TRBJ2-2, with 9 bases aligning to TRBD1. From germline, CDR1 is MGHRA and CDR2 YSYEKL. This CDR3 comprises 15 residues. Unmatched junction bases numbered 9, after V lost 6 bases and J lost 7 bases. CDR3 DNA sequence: TGCGCCAGCAGTCCTTGGACAGGGGAATTCGGGGAGCTGTTTTTT. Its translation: CASSPWTGEFGELFF.

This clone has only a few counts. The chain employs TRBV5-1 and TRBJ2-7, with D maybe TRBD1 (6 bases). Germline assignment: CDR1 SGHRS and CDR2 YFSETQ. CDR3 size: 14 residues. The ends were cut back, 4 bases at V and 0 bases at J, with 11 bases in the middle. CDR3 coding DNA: TGCGCCAGCAGCGGATCGGACAGCTCCTACGAGCAGTACTTC. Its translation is CASSGSDSSYEQYF.

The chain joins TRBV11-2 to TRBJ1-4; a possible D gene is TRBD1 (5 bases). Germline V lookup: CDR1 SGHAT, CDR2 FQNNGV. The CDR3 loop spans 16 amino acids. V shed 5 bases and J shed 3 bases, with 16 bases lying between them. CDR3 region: CASSPNQRQSNEKLFF. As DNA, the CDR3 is TGTGCCAGCAGCCCGAACCAAAGACAGTCTAATGAAAAACTGTTTTTT.

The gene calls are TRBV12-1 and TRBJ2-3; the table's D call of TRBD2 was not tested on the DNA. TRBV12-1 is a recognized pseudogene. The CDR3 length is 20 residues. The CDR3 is CASSFGTHSERGEPTDTQYF. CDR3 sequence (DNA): TGTGCCAGCAGCTTTGGGACCCATAGCGAGCGGGGGGAACCCACAGATACGCAGTATTTT.

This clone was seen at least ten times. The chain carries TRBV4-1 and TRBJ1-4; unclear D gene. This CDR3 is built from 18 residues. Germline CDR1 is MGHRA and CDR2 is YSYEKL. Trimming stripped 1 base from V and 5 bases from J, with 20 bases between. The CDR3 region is CASSQVWAGPFNNEKLFF. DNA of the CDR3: TGCGCCAGCAGCCAAGTTTGGGCAGGTCCCTTCAACAATGAAAAACTGTTTTTT.

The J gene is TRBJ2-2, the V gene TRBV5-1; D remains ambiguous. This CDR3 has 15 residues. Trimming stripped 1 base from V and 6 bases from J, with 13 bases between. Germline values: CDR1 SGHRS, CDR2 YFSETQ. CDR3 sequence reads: CASSLSTGHPGELFF. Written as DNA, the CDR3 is TGCGCCAGCAGCTTGTCTACTGGGCACCCCGGGGAGCTGTTTTTT.

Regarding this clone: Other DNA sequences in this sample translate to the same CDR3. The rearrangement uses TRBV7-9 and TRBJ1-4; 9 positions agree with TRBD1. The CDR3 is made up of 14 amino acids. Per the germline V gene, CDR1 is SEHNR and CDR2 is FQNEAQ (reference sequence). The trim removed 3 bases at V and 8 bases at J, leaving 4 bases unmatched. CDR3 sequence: CASSLGQGREKLFF. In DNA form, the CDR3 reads TGTGCCAGCAGCTTGGGACAGGGAAGAGAAAAACTGTTTTTT.

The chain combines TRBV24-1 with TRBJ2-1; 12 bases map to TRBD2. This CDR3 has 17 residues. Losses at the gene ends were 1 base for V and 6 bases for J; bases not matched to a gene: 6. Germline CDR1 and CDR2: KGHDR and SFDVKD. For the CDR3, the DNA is TGTGCCACCAGTGATTTTGTGTCTAGCGGGAGGGCCAATGAGCAGTTCTTC. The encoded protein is CATSDFVSSGRANEQFF.

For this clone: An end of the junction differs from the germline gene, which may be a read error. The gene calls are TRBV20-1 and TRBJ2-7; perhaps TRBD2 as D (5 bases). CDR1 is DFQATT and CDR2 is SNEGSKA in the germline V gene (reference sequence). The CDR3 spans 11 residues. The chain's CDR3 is CSARDGPGSEF. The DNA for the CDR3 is TGCAGTGCTAGGGACGGGCCGGGGTCTGAGTTC.

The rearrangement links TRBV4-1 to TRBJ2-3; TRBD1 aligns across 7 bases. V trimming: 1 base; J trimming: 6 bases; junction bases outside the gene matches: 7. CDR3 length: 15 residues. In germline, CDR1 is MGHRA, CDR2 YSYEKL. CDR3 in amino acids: CASSQARGRGDTQYF. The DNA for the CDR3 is TGCGCCAGCAGCCAAGCAAGGGGGCGAGGGGATACGCAGTATTTT.

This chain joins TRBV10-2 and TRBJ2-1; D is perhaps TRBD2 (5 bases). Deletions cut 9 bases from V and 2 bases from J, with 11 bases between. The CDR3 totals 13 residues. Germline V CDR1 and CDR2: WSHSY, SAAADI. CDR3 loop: CASQSSTYNEQFF. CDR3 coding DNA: TGCGCCAGTCAATCTAGCACCTACAATGAGCAGTTCTTC.

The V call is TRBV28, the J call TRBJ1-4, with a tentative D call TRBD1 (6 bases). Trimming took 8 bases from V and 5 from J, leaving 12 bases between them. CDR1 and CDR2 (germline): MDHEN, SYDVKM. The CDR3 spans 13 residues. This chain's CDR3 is CASQDRLNEKLFF. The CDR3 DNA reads TGTGCCAGCCAGGACAGACTAAATGAAAAACTGTTTTTT.

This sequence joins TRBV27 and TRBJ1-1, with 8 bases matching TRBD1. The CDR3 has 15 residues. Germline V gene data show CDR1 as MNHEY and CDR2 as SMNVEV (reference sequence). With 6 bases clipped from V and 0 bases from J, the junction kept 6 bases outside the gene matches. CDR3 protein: CASRTQGVMNTEAFF. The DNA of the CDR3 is TGTGCCAGCAGAACACAGGGGGTTATGAACACTGAAGCTTTCTTT.

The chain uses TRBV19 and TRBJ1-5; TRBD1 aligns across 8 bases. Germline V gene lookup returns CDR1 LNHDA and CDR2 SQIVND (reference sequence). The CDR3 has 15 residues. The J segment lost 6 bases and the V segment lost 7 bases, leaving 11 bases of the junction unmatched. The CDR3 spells CASKEQGEFGQPQHF. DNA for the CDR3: TGTGCCAGTAAGGAACAGGGGGAGTTCGGTCAGCCCCAGCATTTT.